The rows below give T cell receptor beta chains drawn from one sample of a study of T cells after yellow fever vaccination. TCRdb fed the 5' RACE reads into MiXCR, producing one record per CDR3 protein. The sample consists of hundreds of thousands of distinct CDR3 sequences, over 9% of them appearing once. Sequenced here: PBMCs, sampled on the day of the yellow fever booster vaccination. These receptors were collected from a man aged 30-40 years who received the YFV17D yellow fever vaccine. Both conserved end residues are part of each CDR3. D genes are given only for firm matches. Size is stated for part of the rows, as once, few or many counts, or as a class when the clone is expanded.

D: TRBD2
V: TRBV25-1
size: many
J: TRBJ2-3
CDR3: CASSERLAGGDTQYF
DNA: TGTGCCAGCAGTGAACGGCTAGCGGGAGGAGATACGCAGTATTTT

D: NA
V: TRBV4-3
size: NA
J: TRBJ2-4
CDR3: CASSQENRKNIQYF
DNA: TGCGCCAGCAGCCAAGAGAACCGGAAAAACATTCAGTACTTC

D: NA
V: TRBV7-2
size: few
J: TRBJ1-2
CDR3: CASSLGVGTGNYGYTF
DNA: TGTGCCAGCAGCTTAGGGGTGGGCACGGGGAACTATGGCTACACCTTC

D: TRBD1
V: TRBV7-2
size: NA
J: TRBJ1-2
CDR3: CASSPLRGGSYGYTF
DNA: TGTGCCAGCAGCCCACTAAGAGGGGGCAGCTATGGCTACACCTTC

D: TRBD2
V: TRBV6-1
size: many
J: TRBJ2-5
CDR3: CASSKTSGRAETQYF
DNA: TGTGCCAGCAGTAAGACTAGCGGGAGAGCAGAGACCCAGTACTTC

D: NA
V: TRBV3-1
size: NA
J: TRBJ2-1
CDR3: CASSQRPSGQVLKFF
DNA: TGTGCCAGCAGCCAAAGGCCCTCGGGGCAGGTCCTAAAGTTCTTC

D: NA
V: TRBV20-1
size: NA
J: TRBJ1-2
CDR3: CSASEGRWDTF
DNA: TGCAGTGCTAGTGAAGGGAGATGGGACACCTTC

D: TRBD2
V: TRBV20-1
size: few
J: TRBJ2-7
CDR3: CSATRSGVAYEQYF
DNA: TGCAGTGCAACCCGAAGCGGGGTCGCCTACGAGCAGTACTTC

D: TRBD1
V: TRBV20-1
size: NA
J: TRBJ2-1
CDR3: CSARAPGGNEQFF
DNA: TGCAGTGCTCGGGCCCCAGGGGGTAATGAGCAGTTCTTC

D: TRBD2
V: TRBV11-2
size: NA
J: TRBJ2-4
CDR3: CASSLDRVGTNDYF
DNA: TGTGCCAGCAGCTTAGATCGAGTAGGGACTAATGATTACTTC

D: TRBD1
V: TRBV7-9
size: NA
J: TRBJ2-7
CDR3: CASSLSMGQGAYEQYF
DNA: TGTGCCAGCAGCTTATCGATGGGACAGGGGGCCTACGAGCAGTACTTC

D: TRBD2
V: TRBV7-8
size: few
J: TRBJ2-7
CDR3: CASSFLTSSSYEQYF
DNA: TGTGCCAGCAGCTTTTTGACTAGCTCTAGCTACGAGCAGTACTTC

D: NA
V: TRBV29-1
size: NA
J: TRBJ2-2
CDR3: CSVLSSGGELFF
DNA: TGCAGCGTTTTGAGTTCCGGCGGGGAGCTGTTTTTT

D: NA
V: TRBV5-1
size: few
J: TRBJ2-3
CDR3: CASSLVTGYTDTQYF
DNA: TGCGCCAGCAGCTTGGTCACAGGGTACACAGATACGCAGTATTTT

D: NA
V: TRBV7-2
size: NA
J: TRBJ2-1
CDR3: CASSPRTDRYNEQFF
DNA: TGTGCCAGCAGCCCCCGGACGGACAGATACAATGAGCAGTTCTTC

D: NA
V: TRBV4-3
size: NA
J: TRBJ2-3
CDR3: CASSQDRTSKNTQYF
DNA: TGCGCCAGCAGCCAAGATCGGACCTCAAAAAATACGCAGTATTTT